This T cell receptor beta chain was found in a study of control samples from healthy donors and cancer patients. V dropped 0 bases and J dropped 2 bases, with 17 bases sitting between them. The CDR3 has 18 residues. Looked up from germline, CDR1 is SGHNT and CDR2 is YENEEA. The protocol was immunoSEQ multiplex PCR, while the TCRdb copy is restricted to in-frame clones and leaves out a portion. The repertoire holds some 150,000 clones, with 80% to 95% as singletons. The J gene is TRBJ2-1, the V gene TRBV11-3; D may be TRBD2 (6 bases). Source material: blood. This sequence was found in a man aged 25 to 40 in good health. The CDR3 spells CASSLDPVGGVPYNEQFF. The CDR3 nucleotides read TGTGCCAGCAGCTTAGACCCAGTCGGCGGGGTACCCTACAATGAGCAGTTCTTC.